This TCR beta chain is from a study of T-cell memory formation after mild COVID-19. Concerning this clonotype itself: Its antigen remains unidentified.

TCRdb re-analysed the 5' RACE reads in MiXCR, keeping a single row per CDR3 protein. The data contain around 110,000 distinct CDR3 sequences, about a sixth of them singletons. With 0 bases removed from V and 1 base from J, the gap between germline ends came to 7 bases. CDR1 is DFQATT and CDR2 is SNEGSKA in the germline V gene (reference sequence). This CDR3 is built from 14 residues. Study observations and caveats: Mostly located in CM and EM were contracting CD4+ clones, with contracting CD8+ clones located in EMRA. The pre-infection memory compartment contained some responding clones, suggesting cross-reactive memory joined. CD4+ bias marked clones expanding day 15 to 37, unlike balanced contracting clones. The authors did not confirm SARS-CoV-2 specificity of second-wave clones peaking day 37.

The origin of this receptor is an adult woman who had mild COVID-19 (a few samples of this study predate the infection). Cell type and time point are not known. This chain uses TRBV20-1 with TRBJ1-5, with D unresolved. The sequenced sample was PBMCs or a T cell subset sorted from them (not recorded which). The CDR3 nucleotides read TGCAGTGCTAGAGATCAGGAGAGCAATCAGCCCCAGCATTTT. It codes for CSARDQESNQPQHF.